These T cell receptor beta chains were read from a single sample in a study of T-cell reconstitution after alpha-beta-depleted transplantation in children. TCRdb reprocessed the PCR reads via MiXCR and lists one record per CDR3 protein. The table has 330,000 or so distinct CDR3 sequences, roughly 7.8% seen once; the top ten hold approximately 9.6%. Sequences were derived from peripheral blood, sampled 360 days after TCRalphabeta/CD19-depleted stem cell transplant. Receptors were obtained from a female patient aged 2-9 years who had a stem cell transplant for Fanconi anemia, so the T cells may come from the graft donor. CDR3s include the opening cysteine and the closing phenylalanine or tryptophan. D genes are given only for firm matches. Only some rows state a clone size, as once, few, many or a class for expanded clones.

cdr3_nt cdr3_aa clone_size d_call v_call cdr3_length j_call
TGTGCCAGCAGTTACTCACAGGGTGTCCACGAGCAGTACTTC CASSYSQGVHEQYF many . TRBV6-5 14 TRBJ2-7
TGTGCCAGCAGTTCCGTAGCGGGAGGGAATGGGAATGAGCAGTTCTTC CASSSVAGGNGNEQFF . TRBD2 TRBV28 16 TRBJ2-1
TGTGCCAGCAGCGACGCCCGGGACAGGGGAGGCACTGAAGCTTTCTTT CASSDARDRGGTEAFF few TRBD1 TRBV9 16 TRBJ1-1
TGCGCCAGCAGCCAAGATGACAGGAGGTTAAACACTGAAGCTTTCTTT CASSQDDRRLNTEAFF few . TRBV4-1 16 TRBJ1-1
TGTGCCAGCTCCCTTGAGACGGATTCCTACGAGCAGTACTTC CASSLETDSYEQYF few . TRBV18 14 TRBJ2-7
TGTGCCAGCAGCCCTCTAGCGGGGCGTAGCTCCTACAATGAGCAGTTCTTC CASSPLAGRSSYNEQFF . TRBD2 TRBV7-9 17 TRBJ2-1
TGTGCCAGCAGTTACTCGACCGCAGATACGCAGTATTTT CASSYSTADTQYF few . TRBV6-6 13 TRBJ2-3
TGTGCCAGCAGTTTATTAAAGAGGGCCCTATACCAAGAGACCCAGTACTTC CASSLLKRALYQETQYF . . TRBV28 17 TRBJ2-5
TGCGCCAGCAGCCTAAGACTAGCGGCCGGGGAGCTGTTTTTT CASSLRLAAGELFF many TRBD2 TRBV4-3 14 TRBJ2-2
TGTGCCAGCACTCCCGATGGAAGGAGTAACACTGAAGCTTTCTTT CASTPDGRSNTEAFF many . TRBV6-2/TRBV6-3 15 TRBJ1-1
TGTGCCAGCAGCCTCGAAAACAGTCTCGGAGAGCAGTACTTC CASSLENSLGEQYF . . TRBV13 14 TRBJ2-7
TGCAGCGGATACACAGGGGACGAGCAGTACTTC CSGYTGDEQYF many TRBD1 TRBV29-1 11 TRBJ2-7
TGCAGTGCTAGAGTTGGTCCTCCTTACGAGCAGTACTTC CSARVGPPYEQYF many . TRBV20-1 13 TRBJ2-7
TGTGCCAGCAGCTTAAATGGTCCAGGGGACACCGGGGAGCTGTTTTTT CASSLNGPGDTGELFF many . TRBV7-6 16 TRBJ2-2
TGCGCCAGCAGCTTCGATAGCGGGAGGGTCACAGATACGCAGTATTTT CASSFDSGRVTDTQYF many TRBD2 TRBV5-1 16 TRBJ2-3
TGCAGTGCTGGCTTCCGGGACCCCGGGGTGGAGACCCAGTACTTC CSAGFRDPGVETQYF . . TRBV20-1 15 TRBJ2-5
TGTGCCAGCAGCGTGGGGGGGGAGGTCCCAGATACGCAGTATTTT CASSVGGEVPDTQYF few TRBD2 TRBV9 15 TRBJ2-3
TGCGCCAGCAGCTTGGTTCGGAGAGAAGGCTACACCTTC CASSLVRREGYTF many . TRBV5-1 13 TRBJ1-2
TGTGCCAGCAGTTACCCGGGACATCCGAACACTGAAGCTTTCTTT CASSYPGHPNTEAFF few . TRBV6-5 15 TRBJ1-1
TGTGCCAGCAGCCGTCTAACTAGCGGCTCCTACAATGAGCAGTTCTTC CASSRLTSGSYNEQFF . TRBD2 TRBV3-1 16 TRBJ2-1